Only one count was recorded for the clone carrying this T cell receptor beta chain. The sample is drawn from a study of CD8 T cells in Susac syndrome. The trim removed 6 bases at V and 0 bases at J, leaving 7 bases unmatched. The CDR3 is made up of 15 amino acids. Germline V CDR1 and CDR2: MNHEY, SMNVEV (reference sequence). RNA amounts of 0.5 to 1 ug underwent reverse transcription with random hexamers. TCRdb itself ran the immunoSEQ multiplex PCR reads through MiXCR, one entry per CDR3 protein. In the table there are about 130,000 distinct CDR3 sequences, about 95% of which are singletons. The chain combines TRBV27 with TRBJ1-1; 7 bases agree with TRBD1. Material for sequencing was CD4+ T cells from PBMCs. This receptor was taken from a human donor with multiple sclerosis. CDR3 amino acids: CASSPTGRMNTEAFF. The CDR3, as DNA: TGTGCCAGCAGCCCGACAGGGAGAATGAACACTGAAGCTTTCTTT.